This T cell receptor beta chain came from a study of T cell responses to AZD1222 COVID-19 vaccine. Findings of the study overall: The donor group comprised mostly white British people and more females; the analysis possibly underestimated clonal diversity. Two doses of AZD1222 preceded a rise in Spike-specific TCR breadth and depth. Repertoire sampling occurred only after the peak T cell response.

V was pared by 2 bases and J by 1 base, with 8 bases of the junction left unmatched. CDR1 is SGHRS and CDR2 is YFSETQ in the germline V gene. CDR3 size: 18 residues. This clone was counted between two and nine times. The target antigen is unknown. Sequencing used immunoSEQ multiplex PCR; TCRdb keeps in-frame clones, though not all of them. Among 100,000 to 150,000 clones, about 91% were seen once, and the ten largest hold 1.5% to 2%. This chain joins TRBV5-1 and TRBJ2-3, with 12 bases identical to TRBD2. The receptor was isolated from an adult who received the AZD1222 COVID-19 vaccine. The sample consisted of peripheral blood, taken 28 days after the second AZD1222 dose. CDR3 in DNA: TGCGCCAGCAGCTTAATTGCCCGGACTAGCGGGGGCACAGATACGCAGTATTTT. Translation: CASSLIARTSGGTDTQYF.